Listed here are 18 T cell receptor beta chains from one sample, sequenced in a study of blood T cell repertoires in COVID-19. Only in-frame clones appear in the TCRdb table, and some are missing; sequencing was by immunoSEQ multiplex PCR. The table includes some 380,000 clones, roughly 88% detected once. The specimen sequenced was PBMCs or T cells enriched from blood (not recorded which). Every receptor here comes from a woman between 40 and 50 years old with acute COVID-19.

The chain joins TRBV15 to TRBJ1-4, with TRBD1 as a possible D gene (5 bases). Germline V gene lookup returns CDR1 LNHNV and CDR2 YYDKDF (reference sequence). V was clipped by 5 bases and J by 0 bases, with 13 bases between them. This CDR3 spans 16 amino acids. CDR3 DNA: TGTGCCACCAGCCCCCGGGGGGGGGCAACTAATGAAAAACTGTTTTTT. Translated, it gives CATSPRGGATNEKLFF.

The rearrangement uses TRBV30 and TRBJ2-7; 7 bases line up with TRBD1. Germline loops: CDR1 GTSNPN, CDR2 SVGIG (reference sequence). The CDR3 runs to 13 residues. V shed 0 bases and J 5 bases; nucleotides not matched to a gene: 4. CDR3 amino acids: CAWSVQGIDEQYF. CDR3 DNA sequence: TGTGCCTGGAGTGTACAGGGGATCGACGAGCAGTACTTC. The complete variable domain, with remaining parts taken from reference TRBV30 and TRBJ2-7, reads SQTIHQWPATLVQPVGSPLSLECTVEGTSNPNLYWYRQAAGRGLQLLFYSVGIGQISSEVPQNLSASRPQDRQFILSSKKLLLSDSGFYLCAWSVQGIDEQYFGPGTRLTVT.

The chain uses TRBV30 and TRBJ1-2, with D unresolved. Germline CDR1 reads GTSNPN; CDR2 reads SVGIG (reference sequence). CDR3 length equals 12 residues. Trimming left V 1 base short and J 6 bases short, with 9 bases between. The CDR3 sequence is CAWSERGDGYTF. The CDR3 region has the DNA TGTGCCTGGAGTGAACGGGGAGATGGCTACACCTTC.

V usage is TRBV19 and J usage is TRBJ1-1; D not certain. The V and J ends lost 7 bases and 0 bases respectively, with 9 bases between them. Germline CDR1 and CDR2: LNHDA and SQIVND (reference sequence). The CDR3 covers 13 residues. CDR3 DNA: TGTGCCAGTAAGAGGCAACTGAACACTGAAGCTTTCTTT. It codes for CASKRQLNTEAFF.

This sequence joins TRBV9 and TRBJ2-6; D unclear. V was pared by 0 bases and J by 0 bases, with 7 bases between. From germline, CDR1 is SGDLS and CDR2 YYNGEE. CDR3 size: 16 residues. CDR3 loop: CASSVGRLSGANVLTF. The CDR3 DNA reads as TGTGCCAGCAGCGTAGGGCGGCTCTCTGGGGCCAACGTCCTGACTTTC. Based on the CDR3 plus reference TRBV9 and TRBJ2-6, the full variable domain is DSGVTQTPKHLITATGQRVTLRCSPRSGDLSVYWYQQSLDQGLQFLIQYYNGEERAKGNILERFSAQQFPDLHSELNLSSLELGDSALYFCASSVGRLSGANVLTFGAGSRLTVL.

J is TRBJ2-3 and V is TRBV6-2 or TRBV6-3, with 10 bases fitting TRBD2. With V trimmed by 0 bases and J by 2 bases, 11 bases remained unmatched. The CDR3 contains 19 residues. The V gene's germline CDR1 is MNHEY and CDR2 SVGEGT. The CDR3 DNA reads TGTGCCAGCAGTTACTCCCACCGTACTAGCGGGGTAACCACAGATACGCAGTATTTT. Amino acid sequence: CASSYSHRTSGVTTDTQYF.

The rearrangement uses TRBV29-1 and TRBJ1-3; unclear D gene. V dropped 6 bases and J dropped 2 bases, with 5 bases sitting between them. Germline V gives CDR1 SQVTM, CDR2 ANQGSEA. The CDR3 covers 11 residues. DNA of the CDR3: TGCAGCGTCACAGCTGGAAACACCATATATTTT. Protein: CSVTAGNTIYF.

This chain joins TRBV19 and TRBJ1-6; TRBD1 aligns across 8 bases. The V gene end was trimmed by 5 bases and the J gene end by 7 bases; junction bases not matched to a gene: 4. Germline lookup yields CDR1 LNHDA and CDR2 SQIVND (reference sequence). The CDR3 is 14 residues long. The CDR3, as DNA: TGTGCCAGTAGTGGACAGGGCCTCAATTCACCCCTCCACTTT. Translating gives CASSGQGLNSPLHF.

With regard to this clone: Because the CDR3's place on the DNA is in doubt, the DNA is left out and the CDR3 is given as listed by TCRdb. The CDR3 is CASSKVGRGAQPQHF. The rearrangement joins TRBV21-1 to TRBJ1-5. TRBV21-1 is tagged as a pseudogene. The CDR3 sequence runs 15 residues, both termini included.

This clone was counted a single time. V gene TRBV9 combines with J gene TRBJ1-1; D is uncertain. Germline CDR1 SGDLS, CDR2 YYNGEE. V was pared by 0 bases and J by 1 base, with 16 bases between. The CDR3 has 17 amino acids. This CDR3 reads CASSVATAGSGNTEAFF. CDR3 DNA: TGTGCCAGCAGCGTAGCTACGGCGGGGTCGGGGAACACTGAAGCTTTCTTT.

V usage is TRBV7-9 and J usage is TRBJ1-1, with TRBD1 matching 8 bases. CDR1 and CDR2 (germline): SEHNR, FQNEAQ (reference sequence). J gave up 7 bases and V 5 bases, and 3 bases lay outside the gene matches. The CDR3 extends over 12 amino acids. This chain's CDR3 is CASSAGGGEAFF. CDR3 DNA sequence: TGTGCCAGCAGCGCAGGGGGCGGTGAAGCTTTCTTT. Full variable domain (outside the CDR3, taken from reference TRBV7-9 and TRBJ1-1): DTGVSQNPRHKITKRGQNVTFRCDPISEHNRLYWYRQTLGQGPEFLTYFQNEAQLEKSRLLSDRFSAERPKGSFSTLEIQRTEQGDSAMYLCASSAGGGEAFFGQGTRLTVV.

This sequence joins TRBV6-5 and TRBJ1-6, with D tentatively TRBD1 (6 bases). The CDR3 has 14 amino acids. V gave up 2 bases and J gave up 4 bases, with 6 bases separating them. Germline loops: CDR1 MNHEY, CDR2 SVGAGI. CDR3: CASSYQGYNSPLHF. The CDR3 bases are TGTGCCAGCAGTTACCAGGGGTATAATTCACCCCTCCACTTT.

This clone was observed a handful of times. The chain has TRBV5-1 and TRBJ1-4; 7 bases align to TRBD1. The CDR3 runs to 16 residues. Trimming took 0 bases from V and 4 from J; bases not matched to a gene: 6. From germline, CDR1 is SGHRS and CDR2 YFSETQ. CDR3 nucleotide sequence: TGCGCCAGCAGCTTGGGCCCAGGGGGTCGTAATGAAAAACTGTTTTTT. Its translation is CASSLGPGGRNEKLFF.

The chain carries TRBV2 and TRBJ2-5; maybe TRBD2 (6 bases). The CDR3 is 15 residues long. V lost 4 bases and J lost 7, with 19 bases in between. From germline, CDR1 is SNHLY and CDR2 FYNNEI. The CDR3 here is CASSVLQGRKGTQYF. The CDR3 nucleotides read TGTGCCAGCAGTGTTTTACAAGGGAGGAAGGGGACCCAGTACTTC.

The CDR3 nucleotides are TGTGCCAGCAGCCCTACAGGGAGGGGCGGCTACACCTTC. Translating gives CASSPTGRGGYTF. The rearrangement joins TRBV3-1 (or the pseudogene TRBV3-2) to TRBJ1-2; possibly TRBD1 for D (6 bases). The CDR3 is 13 amino acids. Germline V gene data show CDR1 as LGHDT and CDR2 as YNNKEL (reference sequence). V was shortened by 4 bases and J by 8 bases, with 14 bases between the two germline ends.

The chain combines TRBV11-3 with TRBJ2-2, with D possibly being TRBD1 (5 bases). Between the trimmed V and J ends, which lost 3 bases and 5 bases, there was a span of 10 bases. Germline V lookup: CDR1 SGHNT, CDR2 YENEEA. This CDR3 is built from 14 residues. CDR3 loop: CASSLGRGTGELFF. The CDR3 nucleotides are TGTGCCAGCAGCTTGGGAAGGGGAACCGGGGAGCTGTTTTTT.

This rearrangement joins TRBV5-8 to TRBJ2-1; D is undetermined. Looked up from germline, CDR1 is SGHTS and CDR2 is YDEGEE. Trimming took 4 bases from V and 0 from J, leaving 23 bases between them. The CDR3 covers 19 residues. CDR3 bases: TGTGCCAGCAGCCCTTCGGCCCAACTTCAGGTGCGCTCCTACAATGAGCAGTTCTTC. Translated: CASSPSAQLQVRSYNEQFF.

The chain uses TRBV10-3 and TRBJ1-1; D uncertain. V lost 0 bases and J 6 bases, leaving 11 bases between the germline ends. This CDR3 is built from 14 residues. The germline V gene encodes CDR1 ENHRY and CDR2 SYGVKD. In DNA, the CDR3 is TGTGCCATCAGTGAGTCTGGAGGGAAGGCTGAAGCTTTCTTT. This sequence encodes CAISESGGKAEAFF.